The source of this TCR beta chain is a study of Graves' ophthalmopathy and Graves' hyperthyroidism. Study-level background: Stable hyperthyroidism denotes an absence of ophthalmopathy throughout 18 months of follow-up.

This clonotype was recorded at least ten times. Its antigen is currently unknown. This CDR3 is built from 13 residues. Germline V gene data show CDR1 as SGHDN and CDR2 as FVKESK. V lost 3 bases, J lost 7 bases, and 9 bases lay in between. Amplified material comprised TCR beta CDR3 regions derived from RNA transcripts. The first-round RT-PCR employed HTBI primers together with the Qiagen OneStep RT-PCR kit. A multiplex PCR was then performed as the second round. In TCRdb, the multiplex PCR reads were re-called with MiXCR into one record per CDR3 protein. The sample has 580,000 or so distinct CDR3 sequences; under 45% are singletons. Findings and limits, study-wide: The model forecast ophthalmopathy progression, reaching roughly 70% sensitivity and about 72% specificity.

The rearrangement joins TRBV14 to TRBJ2-2; D is unclear. This receptor was identified in an adult man with Graves' hyperthyroidism. What was sequenced was peripheral blood or thyroid tissue (not recorded which). The CDR3 reads CASSHEWGGELFF. CDR3 bases: TGTGCCAGCAGCCATGAGTGGGGCGGGGAGCTGTTTTTT.